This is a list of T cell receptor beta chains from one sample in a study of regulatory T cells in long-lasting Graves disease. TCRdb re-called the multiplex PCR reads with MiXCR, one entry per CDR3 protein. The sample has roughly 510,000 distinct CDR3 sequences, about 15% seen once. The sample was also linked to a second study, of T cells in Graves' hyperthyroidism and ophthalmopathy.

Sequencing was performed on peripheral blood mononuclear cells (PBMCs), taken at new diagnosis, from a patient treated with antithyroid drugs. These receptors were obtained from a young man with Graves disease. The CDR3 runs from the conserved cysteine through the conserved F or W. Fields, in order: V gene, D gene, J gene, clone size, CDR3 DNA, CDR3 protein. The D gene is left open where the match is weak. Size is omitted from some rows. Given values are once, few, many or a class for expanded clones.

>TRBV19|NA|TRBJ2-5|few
TGTGCCAGTAGTAAGACGGCGGCGCACCAAGAGACCCAGTACTTC
CASSKTAAHQETQYF
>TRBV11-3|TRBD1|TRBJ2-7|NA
TGTGCCAGCAGCTTTGGACAGGCCGATAGCTCCTACGAGCAGTACTTC
CASSFGQADSSYEQYF
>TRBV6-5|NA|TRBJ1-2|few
TGTGCCAGCAGTTACTCGTCCAGGGTTGAAGGCTACACCTTC
CASSYSSRVEGYTF
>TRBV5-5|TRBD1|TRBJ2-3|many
TGTGCCAGCAGCCCGTGGGACAGCCCCTCAGATACGCAGTATTTT
CASSPWDSPSDTQYF
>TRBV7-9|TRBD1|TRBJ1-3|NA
TGTGCCAGCAGCCCCGGACAGGGTAGTTACTCTGGAAACACCATATATTTT
CASSPGQGSYSGNTIYF
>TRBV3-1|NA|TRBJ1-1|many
TGTGCCAGCAGCCAAGCCCAGGGGAACACTGAAGCTTTCTTT
CASSQAQGNTEAFF
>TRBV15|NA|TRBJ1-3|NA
TGTGCCACCAGCAGAGCCTCAGTGGGGATCTCTGGAAACACCATATATTTT
CATSRASVGISGNTIYF
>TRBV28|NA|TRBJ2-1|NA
TGTGCCAGCAGCCAAGGGGGGGAGGGGCCGGATTACAATGAGCAGTTCTTC
CASSQGGEGPDYNEQFF
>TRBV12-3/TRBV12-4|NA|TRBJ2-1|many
TGTGCCAGCAGGTCGGCGGGCCTGAGCTCCTACAATGAGCAGTTCTTC
CASRSAGLSSYNEQFF
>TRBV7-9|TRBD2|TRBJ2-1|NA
TGTGCCAGCAGCTATGGGACTAGCGAATACAATGAGCAGTTCTTC
CASSYGTSEYNEQFF
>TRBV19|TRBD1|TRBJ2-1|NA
TGTGCCAGTAGTACCCGGGACAGGGAGCAGTTCTTC
CASSTRDREQFF
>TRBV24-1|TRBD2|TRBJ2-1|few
TGTGCCACCAGTGACCCCAACGACTATAGCGGGAGAAATAATGAGCAGTTCTTC
CATSDPNDYSGRNNEQFF
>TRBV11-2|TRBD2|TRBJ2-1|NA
TGTGCCAGCAGCCAGCTAGCGGGACTAGCGGGAGGGCCTTCGGACAATGAGCAGTTCTTC
CASSQLAGLAGGPSDNEQFF
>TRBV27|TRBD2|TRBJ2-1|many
TGTGCCAGCAGTTGGACTAGCGGGAGAGTCGACGATGAGCAGTTCTTC
CASSWTSGRVDDEQFF
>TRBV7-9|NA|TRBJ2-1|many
TGTGCCAGCAGCTTGTTTTCTGCGTTTGAGCAGTTCTTC
CASSLFSAFEQFF
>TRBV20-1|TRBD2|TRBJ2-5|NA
TGCAGTGCTATTGCGACTAGCGGGAGCCAAGAGACCCAGTACTTC
CSAIATSGSQETQYF
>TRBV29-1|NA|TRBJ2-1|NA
TGCAGCGTTGGAAAACGAGCGGGACAACTTTACAATGAGCAGTTCTTC
CSVGKRAGQLYNEQFF
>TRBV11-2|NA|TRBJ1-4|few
TGTGCCAGCAGCTTAAACCTCGGGGCCCAGGGGGAAAAACTGTTTTTT
CASSLNLGAQGEKLFF
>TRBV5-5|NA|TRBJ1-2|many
TGTGCCAGCAGCTTGGAAGGGGACCATGGCTACACCTTC
CASSLEGDHGYTF
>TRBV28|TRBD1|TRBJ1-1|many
TGTGCCAGCAGCTACTTCGGGACAGCTCGAACTGAAGCTTTCTTT
CASSYFGTARTEAFF
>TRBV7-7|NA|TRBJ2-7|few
TGTGCTAGCAGCTTAGGGCCCCAGGAGGGGAACTACGAGCAGTACTTC
CASSLGPQEGNYEQYF
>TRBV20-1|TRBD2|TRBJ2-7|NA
TGCAGTGCCTCCTCGGGAGCGGGGGCCTACGAGCAGTACTTC
CSASSGAGAYEQYF
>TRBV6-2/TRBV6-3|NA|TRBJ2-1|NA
TGTGCCAGCGCCCGAGTGGGAAGTGAGCAGTTCTTC
CASARVGSEQFF
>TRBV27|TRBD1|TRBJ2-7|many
TGTGCCAGCAGTCTTTTATTTGACAGGGGACCGCGGGAGCAGTACTTC
CASSLLFDRGPREQYF
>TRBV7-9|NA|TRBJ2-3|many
TGTGCCAGCAGCTCAACAGACTCTCCTAGCACAGATACGCAGTATTTT
CASSSTDSPSTDTQYF
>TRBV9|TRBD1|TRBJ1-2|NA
TGTGCCAGCAGCGTGGAGGACAGGCCCCGGTATGGCTACACCTTC
CASSVEDRPRYGYTF
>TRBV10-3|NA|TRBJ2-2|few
TGTGCCATCAGTGACAGGGGTTCTACCGGGGAGCTGTTTTTT
CAISDRGSTGELFF
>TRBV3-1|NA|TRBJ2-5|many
TGTGCCAGCAGCCAAGAGATACATCGGAACCAAGAGACCCAGTACTTC
CASSQEIHRNQETQYF
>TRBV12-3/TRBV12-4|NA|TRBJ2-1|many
TGTGCCAGCAGTTTACGACAAGGTGAGCAGTTCTTC
CASSLRQGEQFF
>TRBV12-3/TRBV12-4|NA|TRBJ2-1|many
TGTGCCAGCACCCCGGGGAATGAGCAGTTCTTC
CASTPGNEQFF
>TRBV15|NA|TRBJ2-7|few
TGTGCCACCAGCAGAGACACTGCCTACGAGCAGTACTTC
CATSRDTAYEQYF
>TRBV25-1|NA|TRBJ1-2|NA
TGTGCCAGCAGTGAATCCCTCGGGGAGATCAACTATGGCTACACCTTC
CASSESLGEINYGYTF
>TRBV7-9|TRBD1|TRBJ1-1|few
TGTGCCAGCAGCCCAAAAGGGGGCGGGAACACTGAAGCTTTCTTT
CASSPKGGGNTEAFF
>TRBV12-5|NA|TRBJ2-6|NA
TGTGCTAGTGGTTTGACCCCTCAGCTCTCTGGGGCCAACGTCCTGACTTTC
CASGLTPQLSGANVLTF
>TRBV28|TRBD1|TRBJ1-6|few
TGTGCCACCTTAAATCAGGGGGCGAATAATTCACCCCTCCACTTT
CATLNQGANNSPLHF
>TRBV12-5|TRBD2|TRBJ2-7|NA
TGTGCTAGTGGATCGGCCGGGACTAGCGGAGAACCCTACGAGCAGTACTTC
CASGSAGTSGEPYEQYF
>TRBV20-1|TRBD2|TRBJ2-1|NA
TGCAGTGCTAGCCAAGGACTAGCCCTGGACGATGAGCAGTTCTTC
CSASQGLALDDEQFF
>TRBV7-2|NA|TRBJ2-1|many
TGTGCCAGCAGCTTGGTACCGACCCATGCCTCCTACAATGAGCAGTTCTTC
CASSLVPTHASYNEQFF
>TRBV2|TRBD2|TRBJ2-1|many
TGTGCCAGCAGAGATCGACAGGGACTAGCGGTATACAATGAGCAGTTCTTC
CASRDRQGLAVYNEQFF
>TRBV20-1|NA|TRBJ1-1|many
TGCAGTGCTAGAGACAGGGGCCCTGAAGCTTTCTTT
CSARDRGPEAFF
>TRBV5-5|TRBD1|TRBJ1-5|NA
TGTGCCAGCAGCCGCGGACAGGGCAACAATCAGCCCCAGCATTTT
CASSRGQGNNQPQHF
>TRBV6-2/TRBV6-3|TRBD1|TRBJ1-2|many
TGTGCCAGCAGCATCTACGGACAGGGAACTAACTATGGCTACACCTTC
CASSIYGQGTNYGYTF
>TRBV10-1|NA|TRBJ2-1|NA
TGCGCCAGCAGTGATCATGGGGGTAGCGATGAGCAGTTCTTC
CASSDHGGSDEQFF
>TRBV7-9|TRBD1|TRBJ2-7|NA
TGTACCAGCAATATCATCTTGGGACAGGGGGCCTACGAGCAGTACTTC
CTSNIILGQGAYEQYF
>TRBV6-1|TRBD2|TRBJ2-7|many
TGTGCCAGCAGTGAACTAGCGGGAGATTACATCTACGAGCAGTACTTC
CASSELAGDYIYEQYF
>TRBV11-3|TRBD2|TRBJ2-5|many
TGTGCCAGCAGCCGTCTCCAGCGGGAGGGTTCGGAGACCCAGTACTTC
CASSRLQREGSETQYF
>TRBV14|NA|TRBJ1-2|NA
TGTGCCAGCAGTCAGGGACTTGGCTATGGCTACACCTTC
CASSQGLGYGYTF
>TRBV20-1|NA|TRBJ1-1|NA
TGCAGTGCGCCCGGGACCCTCGGGACTGAAGCTTTCTTT
CSAPGTLGTEAFF
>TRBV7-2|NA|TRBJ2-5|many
TGTGCCAGCAGCTCGCAGAGCGGGGACATTGGTATCCAGTACTTC
CASSSQSGDIGIQYF
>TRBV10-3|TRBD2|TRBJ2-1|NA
TGTGCCATCAGTGAGTCGCGGGGACTAGCGCTCTATGAGCAGTTCTTC
CAISESRGLALYEQFF
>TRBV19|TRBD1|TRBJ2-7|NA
TGTGCCAGTAGTATATCGACAGGGGCCTACGAGCAGTACTTC
CASSISTGAYEQYF
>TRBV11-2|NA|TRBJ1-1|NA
TGTGCCAGCAGCTCGTCTGGGACGGCGGACACTGAAGCTTTCTTT
CASSSSGTADTEAFF